This record concerns one TCR beta chain sequence. This clonotype has at least ten counts. The specificity of this receptor is unknown. Qualities for individual bases were not recorded, and no much larger clone is one base off. Libraries were prepared through 5' RACE. The data were produced on a NextSeq 500. Unique molecular identifiers were attached to individual cDNA molecules in the TCR library protocol so that sequencing error and PCR bias could be corrected. Both TCR alpha and beta chains were sequenced, and tight co-correlation was observed between alpha and beta sequence abundances in each sample. On the authors' methods: Decombinator V4 was used to perform V gene, J gene and CDR3 annotation of TCR sequences. TCRs were defined as expanded if a significant change between any two time points was detected under a Poisson model with p below 0.0001. Abundances of TCRs were expressed as counts per million after normalisation to the total number of TCRs sequenced in each sample. MAIT TCRs were defined by TRAV1-2 paired with TRAJ12, TRAJ20 or TRAJ33, and iNKT TCRs by TRAV10 paired with TRAJ18. VDJdb, accessed 1 November 2021, was searched for CMV, EBV and SARS-CoV-2 annotated TCRs, excluding TCRs annotated for multiple antigens. TCRdb itself trimmed the public reads at Q25 with fastp, ran MiXCR and retained productive beta chains. Each entry merges the rows of one CDR3 protein and shows their most common DNA and genes. TCRdb, not the original authors, processed these V and J calls. The sample table lists 43,000 or so distinct CDR3 sequences, around 3.6% of them with a count of one. About 3% of the sample is in the top ten clones.

This entry comes from a study of early T cells in non-severe SARS-CoV-2 infection (dated by TCRdb to the early 2020s). For the study in its entirety: Because TCR sequencing was done on bulk RNA from unsorted whole blood, the alpha and beta chains could not be paired. Summary of the overall study and its limitations: VDJdb matching was skewed toward anti-spike CD8 responses, so virus-specific expansions were likely underestimated and private and CD4 specificities were missed.

Set within a cohort of healthcare workers in London, UK, this nested case-control study involved weekly PCR testing of nasopharyngeal swabs along with blood sampling. Between 23 and 31 March 2020, the week of the UK lockdown, healthcare workers were enrolled and then followed up weekly for as long as 16 weeks. There are 16 amino acids in the CDR3, from cysteine to phenylalanine inclusive. Kept here is only the CDR3 DNA, which spans 48 bases and is read in frame from base 1. After removal of 0 bases from V and 1 base from J, the junction retains 3 bases not matched to a gene. CDR1 and CDR2, looked up from the germline V gene, are SGDLS and YYNGEE.

Sequenced material: whole blood. The rearranged segments are TRBV9 and TRBJ2-3; 9 central bases correspond to TRBD2. This receptor was identified in an adult who was a healthcare worker with PCR-confirmed SARS-CoV-2 infection or an uninfected control (not recorded which). The CDR3 is CASSVGKRGGTDTQYF. At the DNA level, the sequence is TGTGCCAGCAGCGTAGGGAAGCGGGGGGGCACAGATACGCAGTATTTT.